The rows below give T cell receptor beta chains drawn from one sample of a study of shared clonotypes between healthy human individuals. Sequenced by immunoSEQ multiplex PCR; TCRdb stores in-frame clones only, minus some. Here the sample spans 2 million to 3 million clones, more than 90% being singletons. The sequenced sample consisted of naive CD4+ T cells sorted from blood. Receptors originate from a man between 18 and 29 years old in good health. Both conserved end residues are part of each CDR3. D genes are given only for firm matches. Rows may omit the clone size; those that give it use once, few, many or a size class.

size: .; D: .; J: TRBJ2-1; V: TRBV7-7; DNA: TGTGCTAGCAGCTTAGGGGTGTCAGCGCTCGATGAGCAGTTCTTC; CDR3: CASSLGVSALDEQFF
size: .; D: TRBD2; J: TRBJ2-3; V: TRBV4-3; DNA: TGCGCCAGCAGCCAAGATCTGGCGGCGGGAGCCCCAGATACGCAGTATTTT; CDR3: CASSQDLAAGAPDTQYF
size: once; D: .; J: TRBJ2-7; V: TRBV5-5; DNA: TGTGCCAGCAGCTTTGTTGGAGTTTCCTACGAGCAGTACTTC; CDR3: CASSFVGVSYEQYF
size: .; D: .; J: TRBJ2-7; V: TRBV15; DNA: TGTGCCACCAGCAGAGAACAAGGCCCCTACGAGCAGTACTTC; CDR3: CATSREQGPYEQYF
size: .; D: .; J: TRBJ1-4; V: TRBV5-1; DNA: TGCGCCAGCAGCCGCGAGGCCTTTGATGAAAAACTGTTTTTT; CDR3: CASSREAFDEKLFF
size: once; D: .; J: TRBJ2-3; V: TRBV7-8; DNA: TGTGCCAGCAGCTTAGAGGATAGCCGGGGGCGGTATTTT; CDR3: CASSLEDSRGRYF
size: .; D: .; J: TRBJ2-2; V: TRBV4-1; DNA: TGCGCCAGCAGCCAAGATGGTAACACCGGGGAGCTGTTTTTT; CDR3: CASSQDGNTGELFF
size: .; D: TRBD1; J: TRBJ1-2; V: TRBV6-1; DNA: TGTGCCAGCAGTGGGCAGGGGGCGCGGGGCTACACCTTC; CDR3: CASSGQGARGYTF
size: .; D: TRBD1; J: TRBJ1-1; V: TRBV29-1; DNA: TGCAGCGCTCTTCCGGGACAGATGATGAACACTGAAGCTTTCTTT; CDR3: CSALPGQMMNTEAFF
size: .; D: TRBD2; J: TRBJ2-5; V: TRBV7-2; DNA: TGTGCCGGCAGCTTCGGACTAGCGGGGGATTCGTACCAAGAGACCCAGTACTTC; CDR3: CAGSFGLAGDSYQETQYF
size: .; D: TRBD2; J: TRBJ2-7; V: TRBV9; DNA: TGTGCCAGCAGCGCATCCCTAGCGGAAACCTACGAGCAGTACTTC; CDR3: CASSASLAETYEQYF
size: .; D: .; J: TRBJ2-7; V: TRBV5-1; DNA: TGCGCCAGCAGCTTGGCCGGACCCGTCCCCTCCTACGAGCAGTACTTC; CDR3: CASSLAGPVPSYEQYF
size: .; D: TRBD1; J: TRBJ1-2; V: TRBV7-9; DNA: TGTGCCAGCAGCTTGACAGGGGGCGGGTCCTATGGCTACACCTTC; CDR3: CASSLTGGGSYGYTF
size: .; D: .; J: TRBJ2-3; V: TRBV11-3; DNA: TGTGCCAGCAGCTTAGGGGAAGGAGATACGCAGTATTTT; CDR3: CASSLGEGDTQYF
size: .; D: .; J: TRBJ2-6; V: TRBV5-6; DNA: TGTGCCAGCAGCTTGGCTCAGGGGACGTACTCTGGGGCCAACGTCCTGACTTTC; CDR3: CASSLAQGTYSGANVLTF
size: .; D: .; J: TRBJ2-7; V: TRBV11-2; DNA: TGTGCCAGCAGCCCTTACCGGGACGCCACCTACGAGCAGTACTTC; CDR3: CASSPYRDATYEQYF
size: .; D: TRBD2; J: TRBJ2-7; V: TRBV5-1; DNA: TGCGCCAGCAGCTTAGTGGGGACTAGCTTCCACGAGCAGTACTTC; CDR3: CASSLVGTSFHEQYF
size: .; D: .; J: TRBJ2-5; V: TRBV9; DNA: TGTGCCAGCAGCCCCCACGGGGGCCAAGAGACCCAGTACTTC; CDR3: CASSPHGGQETQYF
size: .; D: TRBD1; J: TRBJ2-7; V: TRBV7-9; DNA: TGTGCCAGCAGCGACGGACAGGGCTCCTACGAGCAGTACTTC; CDR3: CASSDGQGSYEQYF
size: once; D: TRBD2; J: TRBJ2-2; V: TRBV5-1; DNA: TGCGCCAGCAGCTTGGGACTAGCGGGATCCGGGGAGCTGTTTTTT; CDR3: CASSLGLAGSGELFF
size: .; D: TRBD1; J: TRBJ2-5; V: TRBV18; DNA: TGTGCCAGCTCACCGGACAGGCCGAACCAAGAGACCCAGTACTTC; CDR3: CASSPDRPNQETQYF
size: .; D: .; J: TRBJ2-7; V: TRBV6-5; DNA: TGTGCCAGCAGTTCTACGGGGCAATCCTACGAGCAGTACTTC; CDR3: CASSSTGQSYEQYF
size: .; D: .; J: TRBJ2-1; V: TRBV19; DNA: TGTGCCAGTGCCGGGACAGAGCAGTTCTTC; CDR3: CASAGTEQFF
size: .; D: TRBD2; J: TRBJ2-2; V: TRBV12-5; DNA: TGTGCTAGTGGTACCCGAGCGGGAGAGAACACCGGGGAGCTGTTTTTT; CDR3: CASGTRAGENTGELFF
size: .; D: .; J: TRBJ2-1; V: TRBV5-4; DNA: TGTGCCAGCAGCTTAGAAGCAGGGAGCAATGAGCAGTTCTTC; CDR3: CASSLEAGSNEQFF
size: .; D: .; J: TRBJ1-6; V: TRBV6-1; DNA: TGTGCCAGCGATGATACAGGGATTCGCACGCCCCTCCACTTT; CDR3: CASDDTGIRTPLHF
size: .; D: .; J: TRBJ1-1; V: TRBV7-9; DNA: TGTGCCAGCAGCTTGGGGGATGGGAACACTGAAGCTTTCTTT; CDR3: CASSLGDGNTEAFF
size: .; D: .; J: TRBJ2-3; V: TRBV9; DNA: TGTGCCAGCAGCGTAGGGGGCGGGAGCACAGATACGCAGTATTTT; CDR3: CASSVGGGSTDTQYF
size: .; D: TRBD1; J: TRBJ1-5; V: TRBV6-1; DNA: TGTGCCAGCAGTCCCGGGACAGATAGCAATCAGCCCCAGCATTTT; CDR3: CASSPGTDSNQPQHF
size: .; D: .; J: TRBJ2-7; V: TRBV19; DNA: TGTGCCAGTAGTATAGGGGCTAGCGAGACCTACGAGCAGTACTTC; CDR3: CASSIGASETYEQYF
size: .; D: .; J: TRBJ2-7; V: TRBV2; DNA: TGTGCCAGCAGTGCTGTCAGCCCAGCTCCTTACTCCTACGAGCAGTACTTC; CDR3: CASSAVSPAPYSYEQYF
size: .; D: .; J: TRBJ2-7; V: TRBV5-1; DNA: TGCGCCAGCAGCTTGGCCACTAGATACGAGCAGTACTTC; CDR3: CASSLATRYEQYF
size: once; D: TRBD2; J: TRBJ2-3; V: TRBV5-4; DNA: TGTGCCAGCAGCTCACCGGGACTAGCAACATCAAATACGCAGTATTTT; CDR3: CASSSPGLATSNTQYF
size: .; D: .; J: TRBJ2-7; V: TRBV6-1; DNA: TGTGCCAGCAGTGTGGGGCCAGGGCCCTACGAGCAGTACTTC; CDR3: CASSVGPGPYEQYF
size: .; D: TRBD1; J: TRBJ2-2; V: TRBV2; DNA: TGTGCCAGCAGTCCGGGACAGGGTGTCTCCGGGGAGCTGTTTTTT; CDR3: CASSPGQGVSGELFF
size: .; D: .; J: TRBJ2-2; V: TRBV7-9; DNA: TGTGCCAGCAGCTCCCCCTACACCGGGGAGCTGTTTTTT; CDR3: CASSSPYTGELFF
size: .; D: TRBD1; J: TRBJ1-1; V: TRBV19; DNA: TGTGCCAGTAGGGAACAGGGGGGGAACACTGAAGCTTTCTTT; CDR3: CASREQGGNTEAFF
size: .; D: TRBD1; J: TRBJ2-7; V: TRBV2; DNA: TGTGCCAGCACGGGGACAGGATTCTACGAGCAGTACTTC; CDR3: CASTGTGFYEQYF
size: .; D: .; J: TRBJ2-4; V: TRBV19; DNA: TGTGCCAGTGGGGCGGGGCTAGCCAAAAACATTCAGTACTTC; CDR3: CASGAGLAKNIQYF
size: .; D: .; J: TRBJ2-1; V: TRBV5-1; DNA: TGCGCCAGCAGGCCAGGGGGGAGCTCCTACAATGAGCAGTTCTTC; CDR3: CASRPGGSSYNEQFF
size: few; D: TRBD1; J: TRBJ1-6; V: TRBV19; DNA: TGTGCCAGTAGTGAAGATCCCGGGACAGGGCTTAATTCACCCCTCCACTTT; CDR3: CASSEDPGTGLNSPLHF
size: .; D: .; J: TRBJ1-2; V: TRBV28; DNA: TGTGCCAGCAGCCCACAGGGAGGGAACTATGGCTACACCTTC; CDR3: CASSPQGGNYGYTF
size: .; D: .; J: TRBJ2-7; V: TRBV10-2; DNA: TGCGCGAGCAGGGCCGACTCCTACGAGCAGTACTTC; CDR3: CASRADSYEQYF
size: .; D: TRBD1; J: TRBJ2-2; V: TRBV4-3; DNA: TGCGCCAGCAGCCAAGATCTCGTGGCAGGGGGCAGCGCGAACACCGGGGAGCTGTTTTTT; CDR3: CASSQDLVAGGSANTGELFF
size: once; D: TRBD2; J: TRBJ2-5; V: TRBV7-7; DNA: TGTGCTAGCACCCGAAGAAGCGGGAGGGAAGAGACCCAGTACTTC; CDR3: CASTRRSGREETQYF
size: .; D: .; J: TRBJ2-5; V: TRBV6-5; DNA: TGTGCCAGCAGTCGCACCCAAGAGACCCAGTACTTC; CDR3: CASSRTQETQYF
size: .; D: .; J: TRBJ2-2; V: TRBV11-3; DNA: TGTGCCAGCAGCACAGATAGGGTCAATGGGCCGCTGTTTTTT; CDR3: CASSTDRVNGPLFF
size: .; D: TRBD1; J: TRBJ2-5; V: TRBV6-6; DNA: TGTGCCAGCAGTTACGGACAGGGGACCTCGGGGGCCCAGTACTTC; CDR3: CASSYGQGTSGAQYF
size: .; D: TRBD2; J: TRBJ2-1; V: TRBV14; DNA: TGTGCCAGCAGCCTGTTTGGGACTATAGGCGCCAATGAGCAGTTCTTC; CDR3: CASSLFGTIGANEQFF
size: once; D: TRBD2; J: TRBJ2-7; V: TRBV5-1; DNA: TGCGCCAGCAGCTTGGTCCGTAGCGGGTATAGCTCCTACGAGCAGTACTTC; CDR3: CASSLVRSGYSSYEQYF
size: .; D: .; J: TRBJ1-3; V: TRBV6-1; DNA: TGTGCCAGCAGTGGCGGGGGCTCGGGCGGAAACACCATATATTTT; CDR3: CASSGGGSGGNTIYF
size: .; D: TRBD1; J: TRBJ1-1; V: TRBV28; DNA: TGTGCCAGCAGACGGACAGGGGGCGGGAAAGCTTTCTTT; CDR3: CASRRTGGGKAFF
size: .; D: .; J: TRBJ2-2; V: TRBV7-9; DNA: TGTGCTACGTTCAGGGCCTACACCGGGGAGCTGTTTTTT; CDR3: CATFRAYTGELFF
size: .; D: .; J: TRBJ2-7; V: TRBV9; DNA: TGTGCCAGCAGCCCACGAGGTGAGGTCTCCTACGAGCAGTACTTC; CDR3: CASSPRGEVSYEQYF
size: .; D: .; J: TRBJ1-2; V: TRBV30; DNA: TGTGCCTGGAGGGAGGACTATGGCTACACCTTC; CDR3: CAWREDYGYTF
size: .; D: .; J: TRBJ2-3; V: TRBV6-4; DNA: TGTGCCAGCAGTAAGCAGGGAAAGCACACAGATACGCAGTATTTT; CDR3: CASSKQGKHTDTQYF